A few counts support the clone carrying this T cell receptor beta chain. Its antigen remains unknown. The donors gave bone marrow, and they were healthy. J gave up 4 bases and V 4 bases, and 7 bases lay outside the gene matches. Germline V gene lookup returns CDR1 SGHNT and CDR2 YYREEE (reference sequence). The CDR3 spans 14 residues. The primer mix had 60 Vbeta and 13 Jbeta primers. Sequencing used immunoSEQ multiplex PCR; TCRdb keeps in-frame clones, though not all of them. The data hold under 200,000 clones, with over 75% observed a single time. The sample comes from a study of cytomegalovirus exposure and HLA in healthy donors. At the level of the study: Among around 400 genotyped donors, approximately 80% fell in the Caucasian-associated ancestry cluster. General study findings and limits: Because they were indistinguishable, some V segments, including TRBV6-2 and TRBV6-3, were excluded. Most of the CMV-associated TCR beta chains (in a later analysis) appeared to be HLA-restricted.

This receptor was taken from a woman aged 45 to 65 in good health and CMV-seronegative. The material sequenced was PBMCs. The rearrangement joins TRBV5-4 to TRBJ1-2; 7 bases are shared with TRBD1. The CDR3 nucleotides are TGTGCCAGCAGCAAGGACAGGTCGAGCTATGGCTACACCTTC. It yields the protein CASSKDRSSYGYTF.